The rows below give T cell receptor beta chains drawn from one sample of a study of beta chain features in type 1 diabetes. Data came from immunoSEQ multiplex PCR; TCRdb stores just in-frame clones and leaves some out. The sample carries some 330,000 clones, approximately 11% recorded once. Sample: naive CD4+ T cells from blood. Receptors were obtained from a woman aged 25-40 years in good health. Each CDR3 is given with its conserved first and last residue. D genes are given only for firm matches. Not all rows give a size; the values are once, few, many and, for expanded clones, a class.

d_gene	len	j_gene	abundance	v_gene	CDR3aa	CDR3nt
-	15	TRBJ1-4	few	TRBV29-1	CSVGVGSGTNEKLFF	TGCAGCGTAGGGGTTGGGAGCGGGACTAATGAAAAACTGTTTTTT
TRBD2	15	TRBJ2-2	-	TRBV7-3	CASSPRTSPAGELFF	TGTGCCAGCAGCCCAAGGACTAGCCCGGCCGGGGAGCTGTTTTTT
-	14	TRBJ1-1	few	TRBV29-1	CSVLWTVPNTEAFF	TGCAGCGTCCTTTGGACAGTCCCGAACACTGAAGCTTTCTTT
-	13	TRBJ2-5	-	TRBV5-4	CASKTASVETQYF	TGTGCCAGCAAAACTGCTAGCGTGGAGACCCAGTACTTC
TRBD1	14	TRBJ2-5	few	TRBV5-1	CASSPGTGQETQYF	TGCGCCAGCAGCCCCGGGACAGGGCAAGAGACCCAGTACTTC
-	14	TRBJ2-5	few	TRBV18	CASSPPALQETQYF	TGTGCCAGCTCACCACCAGCACTCCAAGAGACCCAGTACTTC
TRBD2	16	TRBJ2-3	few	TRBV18	CASSLTSGRAPDTQYF	TGTGCCAGCTCACTAACTAGCGGGAGGGCCCCAGATACGCAGTATTTT
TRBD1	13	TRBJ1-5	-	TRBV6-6	CASQRTGDQPQHF	TGTGCCAGTCAACGGACAGGGGATCAGCCCCAGCATTTT
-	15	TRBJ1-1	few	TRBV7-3	CASSLTQTMNTEAFF	TGTGCCAGCAGCTTAACCCAGACAATGAACACTGAAGCTTTCTTT
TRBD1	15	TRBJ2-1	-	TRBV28	CASRTPGQGWNEQFF	TGTGCCAGCAGGACCCCGGGACAGGGGTGGAATGAGCAGTTCTTC
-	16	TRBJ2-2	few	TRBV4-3	CASSQAARAFTGELFF	TGCGCCAGCAGCCAGGCCGCGAGAGCGTTCACCGGGGAGCTGTTTTTT
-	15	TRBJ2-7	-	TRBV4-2	CASSQDPTGAFEQYF	TGTGCCAGCAGCCAAGATCCGACGGGAGCGTTTGAGCAGTACTTC
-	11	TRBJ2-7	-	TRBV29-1	CSVGTNYEQYF	TGCAGCGTTGGGACTAACTACGAGCAGTACTTC
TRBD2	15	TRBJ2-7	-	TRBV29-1	CSVEGTSGSLYEQYF	TGCAGCGTTGAAGGCACTAGCGGGAGTCTCTACGAGCAGTACTTC
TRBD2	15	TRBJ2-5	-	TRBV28	CASSLALAGEETQYF	TGTGCCAGCAGTTTGGCCCTAGCGGGAGAGGAGACCCAGTACTTC
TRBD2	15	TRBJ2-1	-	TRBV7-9	CASSLLAGAYNEQFF	TGTGCCAGCAGCCTACTAGCGGGAGCCTACAATGAGCAGTTCTTC
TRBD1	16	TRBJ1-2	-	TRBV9	CASSVGQDHSNYGYTF	TGTGCCAGCAGCGTCGGACAGGACCACTCTAACTATGGCTACACCTTC
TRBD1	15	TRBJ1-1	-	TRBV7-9	CASSLARTGNTEAFF	TGTGCCAGCAGCTTAGCTAGGACAGGGAACACTGAAGCTTTCTTT
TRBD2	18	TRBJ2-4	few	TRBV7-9	CASSLIFAASGTGNIQYF	TGTGCCAGCAGCTTAATATTCGCAGCTAGCGGGACGGGAAACATTCAGTACTTC
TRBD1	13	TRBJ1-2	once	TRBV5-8	CASSPRDRVGYTF	TGTGCCAGCAGCCCCCGGGACAGGGTCGGCTACACCTTC
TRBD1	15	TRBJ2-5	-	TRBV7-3	CASSLNRGRTETQYF	TGTGCCAGCAGCTTAAACAGGGGGCGCACGGAGACCCAGTACTTC
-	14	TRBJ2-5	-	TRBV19	CASSIGGSRREQYF	TGTGCCAGTAGTATCGGCGGCAGCCGGCGAGAGCAGTACTTC
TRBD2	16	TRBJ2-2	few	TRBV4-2	CASSQETSANTGELFF	TGTGCCAGCAGCCAAGAGACTAGCGCGAACACCGGGGAGCTGTTTTTT
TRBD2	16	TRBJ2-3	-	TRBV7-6	CASSPGLAGDPDTQYF	TGTGCCAGCAGCCCAGGACTAGCGGGAGACCCAGATACGCAGTATTTT
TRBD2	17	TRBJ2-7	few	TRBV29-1	CSVDLAGEWGGPYEQYF	TGCAGCGTTGATCTAGCGGGAGAATGGGGGGGGCCGTACGAGCAGTACTTC
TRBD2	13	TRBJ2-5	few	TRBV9	CASSSGLAETQYF	TGTGCCAGCAGCTCCGGACTAGCGGAGACCCAGTACTTC
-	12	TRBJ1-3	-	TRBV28	CASRLPGNTIYF	TGTGCCAGCAGACTTCCCGGAAACACCATATATTTT
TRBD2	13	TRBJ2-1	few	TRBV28	CASTSGRVDEQFF	TGTGCCAGCACTAGCGGGAGAGTCGATGAGCAGTTCTTC
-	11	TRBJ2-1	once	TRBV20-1	CSAPGNNEQFF	TGCAGTGCTCCCGGTAACAATGAGCAGTTCTTC
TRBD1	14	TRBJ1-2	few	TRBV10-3	CAIRGLQGVRGYTF	TGTGCCATCAGGGGCCTGCAGGGGGTTCGCGGCTACACCTTC
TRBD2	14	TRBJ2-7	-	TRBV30	CAWRTSASGREQYF	TGTGCCTGGAGGACTTCCGCTAGCGGGAGGGAGCAGTACTTC
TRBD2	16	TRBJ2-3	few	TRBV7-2	CASSPPGTRTTDTQYF	TGTGCCAGCAGTCCGCCCGGGACTAGAACCACAGATACGCAGTATTTT
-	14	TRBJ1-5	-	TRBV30	CAWSVFQGNQPQHF	TGTGCCTGGAGTGTATTTCAGGGCAATCAGCCCCAGCATTTT
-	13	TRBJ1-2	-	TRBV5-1	CASSLGEAYGYTF	TGCGCCAGCAGCTTGGGGGAGGCCTATGGCTACACCTTC
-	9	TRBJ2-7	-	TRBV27	CATYYEQYF	TGTGCCACCTACTACGAGCAGTACTTC
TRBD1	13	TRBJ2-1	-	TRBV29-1	CSVGQGPYNEQFF	TGCAGCGTAGGACAGGGACCCTACAATGAGCAGTTCTTC
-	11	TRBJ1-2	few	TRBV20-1	CSARFEYGYTF	TGCAGTGCTAGATTCGAGTATGGCTACACCTTC
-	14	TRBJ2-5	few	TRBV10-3	CATAGQSTQETQYF	TGTGCCACGGCGGGACAGTCGACTCAAGAGACCCAGTACTTC
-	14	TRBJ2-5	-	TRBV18	CASSPPNSPETQYF	TGTGCCAGCTCACCACCGAACTCCCCAGAGACCCAGTACTTC
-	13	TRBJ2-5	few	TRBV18	CASSSGLQETQYF	TGTGCCAGCTCATCGGGACTCCAAGAGACCCAGTACTTC
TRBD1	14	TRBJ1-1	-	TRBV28	CASSFTGGETEAFF	TGTGCCAGCAGTTTCACAGGGGGCGAAACTGAAGCTTTCTTT
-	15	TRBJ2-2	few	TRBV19	CASRRGTLNTGELFF	TGTGCCAGTAGACGAGGGACACTGAACACCGGGGAGCTGTTTTTT